This is a list of T cell receptor beta chains from one sample in a study of low-dose radiotherapy and immunotherapy resistance in tumors. One entry per CDR3 protein results from TCRdb running MiXCR on the reads. Of some 45,000 distinct CDR3 sequences detected, approximately 10% appear once; the ten largest clones hold approximately 6.2%. Material: PBMCs, obtained before treatment. Receptor source: a female donor with ovarian cancer. The CDR3 runs from the conserved cysteine through the conserved F or W. Fields, in order: J gene, D gene, V gene, clone size, CDR3 DNA, CDR3 protein. D genes are given only for firm matches. The size entry is marked missing in some rows and otherwise reads once, few, many or a size class.

>TRBJ2-1|TRBD2|TRBV7-9|few
TGTGCCAGCAGCTTAGGGGACTATCATACGGGGAATGAGCAGTTCTTC
CASSLGDYHTGNEQFF
>TRBJ2-5|TRBD1|TRBV30|many
TGTGCCTGGAGCCTGGCCAGGGGGCGCGCGGAGACCCAGTACTTC
CAWSLARGRAETQYF
>TRBJ2-7|.|TRBV6-6|.
TGTGCCAGCAGTTACGGGGGGAGGGGGCGATCCTACGAGCAGTACTTC
CASSYGGRGRSYEQYF
>TRBJ1-2|TRBD1|TRBV12-3/TRBV12-4|many
TGTGCCAGCAGTTTATTGGACAGGGAATCTAGTGGCTACACCTTC
CASSLLDRESSGYTF
>TRBJ2-1|.|TRBV28|.
TGTGCCAGCACGCTGGGCTTCCCGCAGTTCTTC
CASTLGFPQFF
>TRBJ2-1|TRBD2|TRBV11-1|many
TGTGCCAGCATGGCCCGGGCGGGGACTAGCTACAATGAGCAGTTCTTC
CASMARAGTSYNEQFF
>TRBJ2-2|.|TRBV5-1|.
.
CASKRRATGELFFF
>TRBJ2-5|TRBD1|TRBV18|many
TGTGCCAGCTCACCAGACAGGGCGCAAGAGACCCAGTACTTC
CASSPDRAQETQYF
>TRBJ1-1|TRBD1|TRBV29-1|many
TGCAGCGTCAGGACAGGGATCGCTGAAGCTTTCTTT
CSVRTGIAEAFF
>TRBJ2-5|TRBD2|TRBV7-9|many
TGTGCCAGCAGCTCGCGGGGGGCCCGTGAGACCCAGTACTTC
CASSSRGARETQYF
>TRBJ2-1|.|TRBV20-1|many
TGCAGTGCTAGTTCTGACGCGTTGGGCTCCTACAATGAGCAGTTCTTC
CSASSDALGSYNEQFF
>TRBJ2-1|TRBD2|TRBV20-1|many
TGCAGTGCTAGAGATGCAACTAGCGGCCGTTACAATGAGCAGTTCTTC
CSARDATSGRYNEQFF
>TRBJ2-2|TRBD2|TRBV27|many
TGTGCCAGCAGTCGCTTAGCGGGGTTACACACCGGGGAGCTGTTTTTT
CASSRLAGLHTGELFF
>TRBJ1-2|.|TRBV7-9|few
TGTGCCAGCAGCAGAGACGCGGGGAAGGACACCTTC
CASSRDAGKDTF
>TRBJ1-1|TRBD1|TRBV6-1|many
TGTGCCAGCAGTGAACTGTCGGGACAGGGGGATGAAGCTTTCTTT
CASSELSGQGDEAFF
>TRBJ2-2|.|TRBV4-2|many
TGTGCCAGCAGCCAAGAGGCCCTGCCGAACACCGGGGAGCTGTTTTTT
CASSQEALPNTGELFF
>TRBJ2-7|.|TRBV27|many
TGTGCCAGCAGGCTCCGAGAGGGGTGGTACGAGCAGTACTTC
CASRLREGWYEQYF
>TRBJ1-2|TRBD1|TRBV5-1|many
TGCGCCAGCAGCTTCGGCAACAGGGGATATGGCTACACCTTC
CASSFGNRGYGYTF
>TRBJ2-3|TRBD2|TRBV5-1|many
TGCGCCAGCAGCTTGGCACTAGCGGGGGAGGTGGCTACGCAGTATTTT
CASSLALAGEVATQYF
>TRBJ2-6|.|TRBV6-2/TRBV6-3|many
TGTGCCAGCAGATACTCTGGGGCCAACGTCCTGACTTTC
CASRYSGANVLTF
>TRBJ1-2|TRBD1|TRBV10-3|many
TGTGCCTCATCGGGTACAGGGGGTTCCTATGGCTACACCTTC
CASSGTGGSYGYTF
>TRBJ2-5|TRBD2|TRBV5-5|few
TGTGCCAGCGGTAACTCCGGGACTAGTCTTTTCCAAGAGACCCAGTACTTC
CASGNSGTSLFQETQYF
>TRBJ2-3|TRBD2|TRBV2|many
TGTGCCAGCAGACCCGGGACTAGCGCAGATACGCAGTATTTT
CASRPGTSADTQYF
>TRBJ2-7|.|TRBV19|many
TGTGCCAGTAGTACTGTGGCAGCTACCTACGAGCAGTACTTC
CASSTVAATYEQYF
>TRBJ2-6|.|TRBV20-1|.
TGCAGTGCTAGAGATTACACCACAGGGAACTCTGGGGCCAACGTCCTGACTTTC
CSARDYTTGNSGANVLTF
>TRBJ2-5|.|TRBV11-2|many
TGTGCCAGCAGCTCCCGGAGGGTACCCGGAGAGACCCAGTACTTC
CASSSRRVPGETQYF
>TRBJ2-7|.|TRBV20-1|many
TGCAGTGCTACCCGGGGCCACCAACGGGACGAGCAGTACTTC
CSATRGHQRDEQYF
>TRBJ2-7|.|TRBV20-1|many
TGCAGTGCTAGAGATAGGGGGGCTACCTACGAGCAGTACTTC
CSARDRGATYEQYF
>TRBJ2-7|.|TRBV19|many
TGTGCCAGTAGTATAGCGGCAGGCCGAGCCTACGAGCAGTACTTC
CASSIAAGRAYEQYF
>TRBJ2-3|.|TRBV29-1|many
TGCAGCGTTGACAGGGGTGCAGATACGCAGTATTTT
CSVDRGADTQYF
>TRBJ2-3|.|TRBV29-1|many
TGCAGCGTTGTGGTGCCAGATACGCAGTATTTT
CSVVVPDTQYF
>TRBJ1-3|.|TRBV10-3|many
TGTGCCATCAGTGAACGGGACTCTGGAAACACCATATATTTT
CAISERDSGNTIYF
>TRBJ2-7|.|TRBV14|many
TGTGCCAGCAGCCTAGACCGGGGATCCGAGCAGTACTTC
CASSLDRGSEQYF
>TRBJ2-7|.|TRBV6-2/TRBV6-3|many
TGTGCCAGCAGTAGAGCCCAGGGGTCTGGGTCGTACTTC
CASSRAQGSGSYF
>TRBJ1-1|.|TRBV6-5|medium-sized
TGTGCCAGCACCCAACGGAGCGGGACGACGGTTGAAGCTTTCTTT
CASTQRSGTTVEAFF
>TRBJ2-1|TRBD2|TRBV5-1|many
TGCGCCAGCAGCCCGGAAGGGACTAGCGGGGGGGGGATTGAGCAGTTCTTC
CASSPEGTSGGGIEQFF
>TRBJ2-7|.|TRBV7-6|many
TGTGCCAGCAGCCAAGGAGGAGGGGGGGACGAGCAGTACTTC
CASSQGGGGDEQYF
>TRBJ1-5|.|TRBV12-5|many
TGTGCTAGTGGTTTAGTACCCCTTAAACAGCCCCAGCATTTT
CASGLVPLKQPQHF
>TRBJ2-7|.|TRBV6-2/TRBV6-3|many
TGTGCCAGCAGCCCTCCTACGGCGGGAAACTACGAGCAGTACTTC
CASSPPTAGNYEQYF
>TRBJ2-5|.|TRBV20-1|.
TGCAGTGCTAAGCAGGGGCAGGAGACCCAGTACTTC
CSAKQGQETQYF
>TRBJ2-7|.|TRBV6-1|.
TGTGCCAGCAGAGATGGCAGCTACGAGCAGTACTTC
CASRDGSYEQYF
>TRBJ2-5|TRBD2|TRBV4-1|many
TGCGCCAGCAGCCAGGGTCCGGGAGGCCGGGGGACCCAGTACTTC
CASSQGPGGRGTQYF
>TRBJ2-7|TRBD1|TRBV7-6|many
TGTGCCAGCAGCTTAATGCCGGACAGGAATACCTACGAGCAGTACTTC
CASSLMPDRNTYEQYF
>TRBJ2-7|.|TRBV6-6|.
TGTGCCAGCAGTGAATATGGGGCCGGCGAGCAGTACTTC
CASSEYGAGEQYF
>TRBJ2-6|.|TRBV3-1|many
TGTGCCAGCAGCGCCCTGCGGGACACTGGGGCCAACGTCCTGACTTTC
CASSALRDTGANVLTF
>TRBJ2-7|.|TRBV2|.
TGTGCCAGCAGTGACCCCGGTGCCGCCTACGAGCAGTACTTC
CASSDPGAAYEQYF
>TRBJ2-1|TRBD1|TRBV24-1|many
TGTGCCCCCAAGGGACAGGGGATCTTCAATGAGCAGTTCTTC
CAPKGQGIFNEQFF
>TRBJ2-6|.|TRBV3-1|few
TGTGCCAGCAGCCAAGTAATGGCAGGGTCGAGCTCTGGGGCCAACGTCCTGACTTTC
CASSQVMAGSSSGANVLTF
>TRBJ2-5|.|TRBV7-8|.
TGTGCCAGCACCAGCTTAAAGGGGCTGGAGACCCAGTACTTC
CASTSLKGLETQYF
>TRBJ2-7|.|TRBV28|medium-sized
TGTGCCAGCAGGGTAACATCCCCCCCGAACTACGAGCAGTACTTC
CASRVTSPPNYEQYF
>TRBJ2-5|.|TRBV9|.
TGTGCCAGCAGCGCTAGCGGGACAGGGATCGAGACCCAGTACTTC
CASSASGTGIETQYF
>TRBJ2-5|.|TRBV7-9|many
TGTGCCAGCAGCTTGTCCGAGACCCAGTACTTC
CASSLSETQYF
>TRBJ2-5|.|TRBV7-2|.
TGTGCCAGCTCCTCCCCCGCCCATTCCTGGCGGGGCAGGAGAGTGGAGACCCAGTACTTC
CASSSPAHSWRGRRVETQYF
>TRBJ2-1|TRBD2|TRBV24-1|many
TGTGCCACCAGTGGTCCCCTGGGAGGGAGGGATGAGCAGTTCTTC
CATSGPLGGRDEQFF
>TRBJ2-1|TRBD2|TRBV3-1|many
TGTGCCAGCAGCCCTAGCGGGAGCTTGGGGGATGAGCAGTTCTTC
CASSPSGSLGDEQFF
>TRBJ2-7|.|TRBV20-1|many
TGCAGTGCATGGGGGATGAGCTCCTACGAGCAGTACTTC
CSAWGMSSYEQYF
>TRBJ2-2|.|TRBV3-1|many
TGTGCCAGCAGCCGAACGTACACCGGGGAGCTGTTTTTT
CASSRTYTGELFF